This T cell receptor beta chain was captured in a study of blood T cell repertoires in COVID-19. Background on the study: Samples representing acute and convalescent COVID-19 were sourced from the United States, Italy and Spain.

This table comes from immunoSEQ multiplex PCR, and its TCRdb copy is limited to in-frame clones, with some not included. The sample lists about 180,000 clones; more than 80% were seen once. CDR1 and CDR2 from the germline V gene are SNHLY and FYNNEI. V was cut by 8 bases and J by 3 bases, with 17 bases left in between. The CDR3 spans 14 residues. The source material was peripheral blood. The genes are TRBV2 and TRBJ2-7, with D unclear. This TCR came from a human donor in a cohort sampled during active COVID-19. DNA for the CDR3: TGTGCCAGCCCCGTCGTGTTCACAATCTACGAGCAGTACTTC. Its translation is CASPVVFTIYEQYF.